This entry lists 22 T cell receptor beta chains sequenced from one sample in a study of T cells in Graves' hyperthyroidism and ophthalmopathy. RNA transcripts gave rise to amplified TCR beta CDR3 regions. HTBI primers were employed in a first-round RT-PCR of the TCR CDR3. A single record per CDR3 protein comes from TCRdb applying MiXCR to the multiplex PCR reads. The sample lists hundreds of thousands of distinct CDR3 sequences, 20% occurring once. The specimen sequenced was blood. The receptor source for this set is a young man with Graves' ophthalmopathy.

This clonotype was recorded a few times. The gene calls are TRBV6-1 and TRBJ2-7; 10 bases fit TRBD1. CDR1 and CDR2 from the germline V gene are MNHNS and SASEGT. V was pared by 6 bases and J by 7 bases, with 6 bases of the junction left unmatched. The CDR3 loop spans 13 amino acids. This CDR3 is CASRADRGLEQYF. DNA for the CDR3: TGTGCCAGCAGAGCAGACAGGGGGCTTGAGCAGTACTTC.

This clonotype was counted at least ten times. This chain joins TRBV12-3 or TRBV12-4 and TRBJ2-7; unclear D gene. The CDR3 is made up of 13 amino acids. V was pared by 2 bases and J by 2 bases, with 7 bases between. CDR3 loop: CASSLSLTYEQYF. In DNA form, the CDR3 reads TGTGCCAGCAGTTTATCTCTAACCTACGAGCAGTACTTC.

The J gene is TRBJ1-2, the V gene TRBV19; no clear D gene. CDR1 is LNHDA and CDR2 is SQIVND in the germline V gene (reference sequence). The CDR3 runs to 13 residues. Trimming shortened V by 3 bases and J by 2 bases, and 7 bases separated the two germline ends. In DNA, the CDR3 is TGTGCCAGTAGTATGCGGTTAAACTATGGCTACACCTTC. Amino acids: CASSMRLNYGYTF.

This clonotype has ten or more counts. The chain links TRBV7-9 to TRBJ2-2, with D possibly being TRBD1 or TRBD2 (5 bases each). Germline assignment: CDR1 SEHNR and CDR2 FQNEAQ (reference sequence). V was trimmed by 9 bases and J by 3 bases, leaving 8 bases between them. The CDR3 consists of 12 residues. DNA for the CDR3: TGTGCCAGTGGGGGTGACACCGGGGAGCTGTTTTTT. Protein product: CASGGDTGELFF.

This clonotype came up many times. The chain joins TRBV28 to TRBJ2-7, with D unclear. CDR1 and CDR2 (germline): MDHEN, SYDVKM. There are 14 residues in the CDR3. V was shortened by 7 bases and J by 0 bases, with 13 bases between the two germline ends. CDR3 sequence: CASNPDGSSYEQYF. CDR3 DNA: TGTGCCAGCAACCCCGACGGAAGCTCCTACGAGCAGTACTTC.

This chain connects TRBV7-3 to TRBJ2-1; TRBD2 matches at 16 bases. Trimming took 2 bases from V and 11 from J; bases not matched to a gene: 9. Germline CDR1 and CDR2: SGHTA and FQGTGA. This CDR3 is built from 17 residues. CDR3: CASSLRVGTSGRAKQFF. The CDR3 DNA sequence: TGTGCCAGCAGCTTACGAGTGGGGACTAGCGGGAGGGCCAAGCAGTTCTTC.

This clonotype was recorded a few times. V is TRBV18 and J is TRBJ2-1; no definite D call. This CDR3 region has 17 residues. Germline values: CDR1 KGHSH, CDR2 LQKENI. Trimming stripped 3 bases from V and 3 bases from J, with 18 bases between. Here the CDR3 reads CASSPESTGNLYNEQFF. The CDR3 bases are TGTGCCAGCTCACCGGAATCTACCGGAAACCTCTACAATGAGCAGTTCTTC.

In its sample, this clonotype was seen many times. J is TRBJ2-4 and V is TRBV5-1; D may be TRBD2 (5 bases). Trimming removed 0 bases at V and 0 bases at J, with 13 bases between. The CDR3 runs 17 residues. CDR1 and CDR2 (germline): SGHRS, YFSETQ. The CDR3, as DNA: TGCGCCAGCAGCTTGGCTGAGGGTTCCCTAGCCAAAAACATTCAGTACTTC. Translating it yields CASSLAEGSLAKNIQYF.

This chain joins TRBV28 and TRBJ2-5, with unresolved D. Germline-derived CDR1 and CDR2 are MDHEN and SYDVKM. This CDR3 is built from 15 residues. With 3 bases removed from V and 0 bases from J, the gap between germline ends came to 11 bases. This chain's CDR3 is CASSFLGSYQETQYF. CDR3 nucleotides: TGTGCCAGCAGTTTTTTAGGTTCGTACCAAGAGACCCAGTACTTC.

The chain combines TRBV28 with TRBJ2-3; no clear D. Trimming took off 3 bases at V and 0 bases at J, with 7 bases between the two ends. CDR3 size: 14 residues. From germline, CDR1 is MDHEN and CDR2 SYDVKM. CDR3 amino acids: CASSFSSSTDTQYF. The CDR3 DNA follows: TGTGCCAGCAGTTTCTCCAGTAGCACAGATACGCAGTATTTT.

This clonotype was detected a few times. The chain has TRBV20-1 and TRBJ2-2; the D gene is possibly TRBD1 (6 bases). This CDR3 is 15 amino acids long. CDR1 is DFQATT, CDR2 SNEGSKA, per germline (reference sequence). The V end lost 6 bases, the J end lost 3 bases, and 17 bases lay between the germline ends. The CDR3 spells CSAHDIRGDTGELFF. DNA for the CDR3: TGCAGTGCGCACGACATCAGGGGAGACACCGGGGAGCTGTTTTTT.

This clonotype was counted between two and nine times. The gene calls are TRBV11-2 and TRBJ2-3, with D unresolved. Germline V gene data show CDR1 as SGHAT and CDR2 as FQNNGV. The CDR3 runs to 16 residues. Trimming cost V 5 bases and J 0 bases, with 15 bases left between them. The CDR3 is CASSLRLYASTDTQYF. As DNA, the CDR3 is TGTGCCAGCAGCCTCCGACTGTATGCTAGCACAGATACGCAGTATTTT.

This chain joins TRBV19 and TRBJ2-7; D ambiguous. Trimming removed 5 bases from V and 3 bases from J, with 11 bases in between. The CDR3 has 13 amino acids. Germline CDR1 and CDR2: LNHDA and SQIVND (reference sequence). The CDR3, as DNA: TGTGCCAGTAGTCACGGAATAGACTACGAGCAGTACTTC. Protein sequence: CASSHGIDYEQYF.

This clonotype came up many times. The CDR3 coding sequence is TGCGCCAGCAGCTTGGGACACGGAGTAGACGAGCAGTACTTC. Protein sequence: CASSLGHGVDEQYF. The chain recombines TRBV5-1 with TRBJ2-7; D gene uncertain. Germline V lookup: CDR1 SGHRS, CDR2 YFSETQ. The CDR3 is 14 residues long. The V and J ends lost 0 bases and 5 bases respectively, with 12 bases between them.

This clonotype turned up a few times. The chain combines TRBV9 with TRBJ1-1, with 8 bases lining up with TRBD1. J lost 2 bases, V lost 10 bases, and 16 bases had no gene match. CDR3 length: 16 amino acids. Per germline, CDR1 SGDLS and CDR2 YYNGEE. This CDR3 reads CARKNNRGKINTEAFF. DNA for the CDR3: TGTGCCCGCAAAAATAACAGGGGGAAGATAAACACTGAAGCTTTCTTT. Looking up the rest from reference TRBV9 and TRBJ1-1 gives the full variable domain: DSGVTQTPKHLITATGQRVTLRCSPRSGDLSVYWYQQSLDQGLQFLIQYYNGEERAKGNILERFSAQQFPDLHSELNLSSLELGDSALYFCARKNNRGKINTEAFFGQGTRLTVV.

With regard to this clonotype: This could be a read error, since a much larger clone is one nucleotide away. Because the CDR3's place on the DNA is in doubt, the DNA is left out and the CDR3 is given as listed by TCRdb. V and J are TRBV6-1 and TRBJ2-7; TRBD1 is the table's D call, not checked against the DNA. From germline, CDR1 is MNHNS and CDR2 SASEGT. The CDR3 is made up of 15 amino acids, end residues included. This CDR3 reads CASSEWGIGAYELYF.

This clonotype was recorded at least ten times. V usage is TRBV19 and J usage is TRBJ1-5; no firm D call. Germline V gene sequence: CDR1 LNHDA, CDR2 SQIVND (reference sequence). CDR3 size: 14 residues. Trimming shortened V by 5 bases and J by 2 bases, and 10 bases separated the two germline ends. CDR3 nucleotides: TGTGCCAGTAGTGCAGCCGGTGGCAATCAGCCCCAGCATTTT. This encodes CASSAAGGNQPQHF.

This rearrangement joins TRBV29-1 to TRBJ1-4; D might be TRBD1 (6 bases). The germline gives CDR1 SQVTM, CDR2 ANQGSEA. V lost 4 bases, J lost 8 bases, and 17 bases lay in between. This CDR3 is 14 amino acids long. The CDR3 DNA is TGCAGCGTTGCGGGGGCCCAGTTTGGGGAAAAACTGTTTTTT. This gives the protein CSVAGAQFGEKLFF.

This chain uses TRBV29-1 with TRBJ1-1, with a weak D call TRBD1 (5 bases). V was cut by 0 bases and J by 3 bases, with 11 bases left in between. CDR1 is SQVTM, CDR2 ANQGSEA, per germline. The CDR3 contains 14 residues. CDR3 bases: TGCAGCGTTGAAGACAGGGTTCGGGACACTGAAGCTTTCTTT. It yields the protein CSVEDRVRDTEAFF.

The V and J genes are TRBV19 and TRBJ1-4; perhaps TRBD1 as D (5 bases). Germline CDR1 is LNHDA and CDR2 is SQIVND (reference sequence). Trimming stripped 9 bases from V and 7 bases from J, with 9 bases between. This CDR3 is built from 11 residues. The CDR3 nucleotides are TGTGCCAGGGGGGACGGTGAAAAACTGTTTTTT. Encoded protein: CARGDGEKLFF.

V and J are TRBV9 and TRBJ2-2; tentatively, D is TRBD2 (6 bases). CDR1 is SGDLS and CDR2 is YYNGEE in the germline V gene. V was trimmed by 6 bases and J by 7 bases, leaving 16 bases between them. This CDR3 has 14 amino acids. CDR3 protein: CASTPGSGYGELFF. As DNA, the CDR3 is TGTGCCAGCACCCCCGGGAGTGGGTACGGGGAGCTGTTTTTT.

On this clonotype: A much larger clone lies a single base off, so this may be a read error. This sequence joins TRBV5-1 and TRBJ2-7; 7 positions match TRBD1. The V segment lost 1 base and the J segment 3 bases; nucleotides outside the gene matches: 7. Looked up from germline, CDR1 is SGHRS and CDR2 is YFSETQ. There are 15 residues in the CDR3. This CDR3 reads CASSLSGTELYEQYF. DNA for the CDR3: TGCGCCAGCAGCTTGTCGGGGACAGAACTCTACGAGCAGTACTTC. Drawing the rest from reference TRBV5-1 and TRBJ2-7, the complete variable domain is KAGVTQTPRYLIKTRGQQVTLSCSPISGHRSVSWYQQTPGQGLQFLFEYFSETQRNKGNFPGRFSGRQFSNSRSEMNVSTLELGDSALYLCASSLSGTELYEQYFGPGTRLTVT.